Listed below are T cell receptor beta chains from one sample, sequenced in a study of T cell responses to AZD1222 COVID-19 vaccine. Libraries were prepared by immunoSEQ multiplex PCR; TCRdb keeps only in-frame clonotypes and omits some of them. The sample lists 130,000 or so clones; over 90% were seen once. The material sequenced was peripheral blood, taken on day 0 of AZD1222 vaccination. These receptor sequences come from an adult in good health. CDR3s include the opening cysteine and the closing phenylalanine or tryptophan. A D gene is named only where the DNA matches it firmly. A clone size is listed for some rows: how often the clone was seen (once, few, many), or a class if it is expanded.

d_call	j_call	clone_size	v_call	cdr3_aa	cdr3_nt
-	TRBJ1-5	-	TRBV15	CATSRDETLSNQPQHF	TGTGCCACCAGCAGAGATGAGACGCTGAGCAATCAGCCCCAGCATTTT
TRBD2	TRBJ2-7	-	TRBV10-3	CATLGLAGGRYEQYF	TGTGCCACCTTGGGGCTAGCGGGAGGTAGGTACGAGCAGTACTTC
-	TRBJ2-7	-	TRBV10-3	CAISVGRAYEQYF	TGTGCCATCAGTGTCGGCAGGGCCTACGAGCAGTACTTC
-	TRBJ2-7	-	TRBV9	CASSVVGRTYEQYF	TGTGCCAGCAGCGTAGTTGGTCGAACCTACGAGCAGTACTTC
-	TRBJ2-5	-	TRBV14	CASSPQSRETQYF	TGTGCCAGCAGCCCTCAAAGTCGAGAGACCCAGTACTTC
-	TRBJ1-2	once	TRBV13	CASSLGASVQGYTF	TGTGCCAGCAGCTTAGGGGCCTCCGTGCAGGGCTACACCTTC
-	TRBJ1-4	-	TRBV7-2	CASSLGRGWEKLFF	TGTGCCAGCAGCTTAGGACGGGGTTGGGAAAAACTGTTTTTT
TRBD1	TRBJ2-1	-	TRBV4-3	CASSQSRTGGFYNEQFF	TGCGCCAGCAGCCAGAGCCGGACAGGGGGTTTCTACAATGAGCAGTTCTTC
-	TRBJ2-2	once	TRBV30	CAWSWTPTGELFF	TGTGCCTGGTCTTGGACTCCCACCGGGGAGCTGTTTTTT
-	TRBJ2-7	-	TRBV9	CASSPGVGVHEQYF	TGTGCCAGCAGCCCGGGGGTCGGGGTCCACGAGCAGTACTTC
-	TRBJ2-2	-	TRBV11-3	CASSRQAGYRAGELFF	TGTGCCAGCTCAAGACAGGCTGGATATCGGGCCGGGGAGCTGTTTTTT
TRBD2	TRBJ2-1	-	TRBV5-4	CASSSLSGSGDEQFF	TGTGCCAGCAGCTCACTTAGCGGGAGCGGCGATGAGCAGTTCTTC
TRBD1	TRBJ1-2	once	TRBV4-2	CASSQDGTGDYGYTF	TGTGCCAGCAGCCAAGACGGGACAGGGGATTATGGCTACACCTTC
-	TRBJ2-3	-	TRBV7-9	CASQNTDTQYF	TGTGCCAGCCAGAACACAGATACGCAGTATTTT
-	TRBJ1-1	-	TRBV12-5	CASGFGGIRKRETEAFF	TGTGCTAGTGGTTTCGGTGGAATAAGAAAACGGGAGACTGAAGCTTTCTTT
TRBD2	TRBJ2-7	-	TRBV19	CASSSSGTSSYEQYF	TGTGCCAGTAGTAGTAGCGGGACGAGCTCCTACGAGCAGTACTTC
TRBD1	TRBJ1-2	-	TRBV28	CASSGQGFYGYTF	TGTGCCAGCAGTGGACAGGGGTTCTATGGCTACACCTTC
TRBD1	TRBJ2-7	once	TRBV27	CASSRDRGYEQYF	TGTGCCAGCAGCAGGGACAGGGGCTACGAGCAGTACTTC
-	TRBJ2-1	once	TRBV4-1	CASSPRSGPGTSEQFF	TGCGCCAGCAGCCCACGCTCAGGACCCGGGACCAGTGAGCAGTTCTTC
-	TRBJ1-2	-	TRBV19	CASSISGDYGYTF	TGTGCCAGTAGTATCTCGGGGGACTATGGCTACACCTTC
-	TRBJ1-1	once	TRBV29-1	CSAGQGNRYTEAFF	TGCAGCGCGGGTCAGGGAAATAGGTACACTGAAGCTTTCTTT
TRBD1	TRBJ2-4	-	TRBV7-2	CASSLVGGDRGEYIQYF	TGTGCCAGCAGCTTAGTCGGGGGGGACAGGGGCGAGTACATTCAGTACTTC
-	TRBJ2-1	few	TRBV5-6	CASRYSGEQFF	TGTGCCAGCAGATATAGCGGTGAGCAGTTCTTC
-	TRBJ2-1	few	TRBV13	CASNTGDPYNEQFF	TGTGCCAGCAATACGGGAGATCCCTACAATGAGCAGTTCTTC
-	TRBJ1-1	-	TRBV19	CASSLGYTEAFF	TGTGCCAGTAGCTTAGGGTACACTGAAGCTTTCTTT
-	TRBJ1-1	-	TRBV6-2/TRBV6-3	CASSYSGGVVNTEAFF	TGTGCCAGCAGTTACTCGGGGGGGGTCGTGAACACTGAAGCTTTCTTT
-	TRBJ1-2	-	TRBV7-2	CASSLRGEHYGYTF	TGTGCCAGCAGCTTAAGGGGCGAACACTATGGCTACACCTTC
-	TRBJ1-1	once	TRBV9	CASSSGPDRREAFF	TGTGCCAGCAGCTCAGGCCCCGATAGGCGTGAAGCTTTCTTT
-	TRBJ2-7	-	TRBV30	CAWTGLDEQYF	TGTGCCTGGACAGGGCTAGACGAGCAGTACTTC
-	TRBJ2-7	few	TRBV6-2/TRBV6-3	CASSFGDTSWATRQYF	TGTGCCAGCAGTTTCGGGGACACCTCATGGGCTACGAGGCAGTACTTC
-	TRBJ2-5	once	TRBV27	CASSFRGKETQYF	TGTGCCAGCAGTTTTAGGGGGAAAGAGACCCAGTACTTC
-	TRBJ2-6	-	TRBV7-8	CASSPRVPGANVLTF	TGTGCCAGCAGCCCCCGAGTTCCTGGGGCCAACGTCCTGACTTTC
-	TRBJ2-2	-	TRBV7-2	CASSPGTLRLFF	TGTGCCAGCAGCCCGGGGACCCTCAGACTGTTTTTT
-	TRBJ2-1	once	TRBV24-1	CATSDPAGSSGEQFF	TGTGCCACCAGTGATCCCGCCGGGTCCTCGGGTGAGCAGTTCTTC
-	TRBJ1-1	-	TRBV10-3	CAISDRAVNTEAFF	TGTGCCATCAGTGATAGGGCGGTGAACACTGAAGCTTTCTTT
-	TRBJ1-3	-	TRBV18	CASSFIETGNTIYF	TGTGCCAGCTCGTTTATTGAGACTGGAAACACCATATATTTT
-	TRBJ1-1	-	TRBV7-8	CASSLGPGRASFF	TGTGCCAGCAGCTTAGGGCCGGGGCGGGCTTCTTTCTTT
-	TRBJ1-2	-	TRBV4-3	CASSGSLRGAIVGYGYTF	TGCGCCAGCAGCGGCTCCCTCAGGGGCGCCATTGTTGGATATGGCTACACCTTC
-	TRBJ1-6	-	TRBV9	CASGSSDSPLHF	TGTGCCAGCGGGAGTTCAGATTCACCCCTCCACTTT
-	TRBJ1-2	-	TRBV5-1	CASSHRDVKNYGYTF	TGCGCCAGCAGCCACCGGGACGTAAAAAACTATGGCTACACCTTC
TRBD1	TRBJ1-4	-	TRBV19	CARTGRGEKLFF	TGTGCCAGGACAGGGCGAGGTGAAAAACTGTTTTTT
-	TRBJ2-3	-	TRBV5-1	CASKDSGTSTDTQYF	TGCGCCAGCAAGGATAGCGGCACTAGCACAGATACGCAGTATTTT